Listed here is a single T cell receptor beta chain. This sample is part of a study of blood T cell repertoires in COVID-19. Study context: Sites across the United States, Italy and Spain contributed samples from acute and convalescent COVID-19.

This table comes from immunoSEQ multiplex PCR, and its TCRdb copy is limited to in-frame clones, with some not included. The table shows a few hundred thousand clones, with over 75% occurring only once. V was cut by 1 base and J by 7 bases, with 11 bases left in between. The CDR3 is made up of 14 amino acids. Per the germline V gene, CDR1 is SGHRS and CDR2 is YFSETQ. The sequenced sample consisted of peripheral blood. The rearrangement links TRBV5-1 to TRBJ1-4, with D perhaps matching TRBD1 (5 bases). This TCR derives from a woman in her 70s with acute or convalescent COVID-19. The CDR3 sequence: CASSLQGGIEKLFF. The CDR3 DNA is TGCGCCAGCAGCTTGCAGGGTGGCATTGAAAAACTGTTTTTT.